This T cell receptor beta chain was observed in a study of blood T cell repertoires in COVID-19 (dated by TCRdb to 2019 to 2021). In terms of the full investigation: Samples from collaborators originated in the United States, Italy and Spain and spanned both the acute and convalescent phases of COVID-19. Where available, HLA class I and class II types were taken from metadata supplied by the sample provider and were not determined by assay-based typing. The prospective study material was composed of cDNA or gDNA derived from T cells, B-cell-depleted T cells, or PBMCs. The samples were drawn from the first 160 participants of the ongoing ImmuneRACE study and from 1,200 or so subjects provided by 6 global collaborators. The repertoires were made available in a free public database intended to serve as a resource for research on the immune response to SARS-CoV-2. Nearly every sample came with metadata listing a de-identified subject ID, COVID-19 status, age in years and sex. Deeply sampled blood TCRbeta repertoires from subjects exposed to, actively infected with, or recovered from COVID-19 were included in the dataset.

General study outcomes and caveats: Clinical and demographic metadata were provided uncurated, with the amount varying by source and participant.

Turning to this clone: Its antigen target is currently unknown. No base qualities exist here, and no much larger clone lies one base off it.

Each collaborating institution followed its own protocols to collect whole blood in K2EDTA tubes. For TCRbeta analysis, collaborator samples were shipped as frozen whole blood, as isolated PBMCs, or as DNA extracted from either sample type. V was cut back by 1 base and J by 2 bases, leaving a gap of 6 bases between them. Per the germline V gene (reference sequence), SGHKS is the CDR1 and YYEKEE is the CDR2. The CDR3 starts with the cysteine, ends with the phenylalanine, and has 13 residues. The entry retains the CDR3 DNA only, 39 bases that are in frame from base 1. TCRbeta CDR3 regions were amplified from genomic DNA using the immunoSEQ Assay, a bias-controlled multiplex PCR. Per the source publication's procedure: Nucleated cell counts per sample were estimated from amplification of reference gene primers within the assay. Sequence reads were collapsed and filtered to measure the absolute abundance of every unique TCRbeta CDR3 rearrangement. For each sample, productive Simpson clonality was calculated as the square root of Simpson's diversity index across productive rearrangements. Not all clones reach the TCRdb copy of this immuneACCESS table, which keeps in-frame sequences only. Checked studies attribute under half of the gap to unresolved V genes and leave the rest unexplained. V and J calls plus clone size are reproduced from that table; the DNA served to infer D and trimming. The sample table records about 60,000 clones; 88% of these occur just once. 4.5% to 5% of the sample is held by the ten biggest clonotypes.

This chain is built from TRBV5-5 and TRBJ1-2; the D gene identity is not certain. Sequenced sample: peripheral blood. The TCR was taken from a human donor in a cohort sampled during active COVID-19. In nucleotides, the sequence is TGTGCCAGCAGCTTGTGGCAGAACTATGGCTACACCTTC. Its coded protein is CASSLWQNYGYTF.